What follows are 29 T cell receptor beta chains derived from one specimen sequenced in a study of OX40 agonist ivuxolimab in advanced cancers. Profiling relied on immunoSEQ multiplex PCR, and the TCRdb table lists in-frame clones only, not all of them. The table lists fewer than 15,000 clones, approximately 78% of them singletons. Sequencing used CD4+ or CD8+ T cells sorted from blood, obtained in a trial of the OX40 agonist ivuxolimab. These receptor sequences come from an adult with an advanced solid tumor such as melanoma, head and neck, liver or kidney cancer.

The V call is TRBV2, the J call TRBJ2-1; 10 nucleotides line up with TRBD2. The CDR3 consists of 13 residues. V lost 10 bases to trimming and J lost 8 bases; unmatched junction nucleotides: 8. The V gene's germline CDR1 is SNHLY and CDR2 FYNNEI. The CDR3 coding sequence is TGTGCCATAAAGACTAGCGGGCTATATGAGCAGTTCTTC. Translation: CAIKTSGLYEQFF.

V and J are TRBV13 and TRBJ1-2; no clear D. V was trimmed by 5 bases and J by 4 bases, leaving 17 bases between them. CDR1 and CDR2 from the germline V gene are PRHDT and FYEKMQ (reference sequence). The length of the CDR3 is 15 residues. The CDR3 spells CASSHEGSIVYGYTF. The CDR3 region has the DNA TGTGCCAGCAGCCATGAAGGAAGCATAGTCTATGGCTACACCTTC.

The V gene is TRBV19, the J gene TRBJ2-7; 11 positions match TRBD2. CDR1 and CDR2 from the germline V gene are LNHDA and SQIVND (reference sequence). Trimming at V came to 5 bases and at J to 4 bases, leaving 13 bases not matched to a gene. The CDR3 is 17 amino acids. DNA of the CDR3: TGTGCCAGTAGTCCCCCCCCCACTAGCGGGAGTTTTTACGAGCAGTACTTC. This encodes CASSPPPTSGSFYEQYF.

This clone was counted at least ten times. This chain joins TRBV6-4 and TRBJ2-2; unclear D gene. Germline V gene sequence: CDR1 MRHNA, CDR2 SNTAGT. The CDR3 spans 13 residues. Trimming stripped 0 bases from V and 3 bases from J, with 2 bases between. This chain's CDR3 is CASSDSDTGELFF. Written as DNA, the CDR3 is TGTGCCAGCAGTGACTCAGACACCGGGGAGCTGTTTTTT.

The chain employs TRBV13 and TRBJ2-7, with unresolved D. Trimming pared 5 bases from V and 6 bases from J, leaving 8 bases between. Looked up from germline, CDR1 is PRHDT and CDR2 is FYEKMQ (reference sequence). This CDR3 has 11 residues. The CDR3 loop is CASSTLGEQYF. Written as DNA, the CDR3 is TGTGCCAGCAGCACCCTCGGCGAGCAGTACTTC. Full variable domain (outside the CDR3, taken from reference TRBV13 and TRBJ2-7): AAGVIQSPRHLIKEKRETATLKCYPIPRHDTVYWYQQGPGQDPQFLISFYEKMQSDKGSIPDRFSAQQFSDYHSELNMSSLELGDSALYFCASSTLGEQYFGPGTRLTVT.

This clone was seen a single time. This chain joins TRBV7-7 and TRBJ2-1; 11 nucleotides align to TRBD2. The germline V gene has CDR1 SSHAT and CDR2 FNYEAQ (reference sequence). The trim removed 6 bases at V and 8 bases at J, leaving 9 bases unmatched. There are 15 residues in the CDR3. The CDR3 reads CASSLLAGASYEQFF. The DNA for the CDR3 is TGTGCCAGCAGTCTACTAGCGGGAGCAAGCTATGAGCAGTTCTTC.

In this sample, this clone turned up once. This chain's CDR3 is CASSFGPINTGELFF. In nucleotides, the CDR3 is TGTGCCAGCAGTTTCGGACCCATAAACACCGGGGAGCTGTTTTTT. The chain uses TRBV27 and TRBJ2-2; D is unclear. Looked up from germline, CDR1 is MNHEY and CDR2 is SMNVEV (reference sequence). With 3 bases removed from V and 2 bases from J, the gap between germline ends came to 10 bases. This CDR3 comprises 15 residues.

The CDR3 coding sequence is TGTGCCAGCAGCCCAGGGGGACCCGGGCAGCCCCAGCATTTT. Residues: CASSPGGPGQPQHF. The J gene is TRBJ1-5, the V gene TRBV7-2, with 7 bases identical to TRBD1. The germline gives CDR1 SGHTA, CDR2 FQGNSA. J gave up 7 bases and V 5 bases, and 8 bases lay outside the gene matches. The CDR3 sequence is 14 residues long.

The chain has TRBV6-1 and TRBJ2-7; 9 nucleotides align to TRBD1. Germline V gives CDR1 MNHNS, CDR2 SASEGT. There are 14 residues in the CDR3. V shed 6 bases and J 1 base; nucleotides not matched to a gene: 4. The CDR3 bases are TGTGCCAGCAGCGGGACAGGGTGGTCCTACGAGCAGTACTTC. It translates to CASSGTGWSYEQYF.

This chain links TRBV10-1 with TRBJ2-2, with D perhaps being TRBD1 or TRBD2 (6 bases each). The CDR3 spans 19 residues. The V end lost 0 bases, the J end lost 1 base, and 18 bases lay between the germline ends. Germline CDR1 reads WNHNN; CDR2 reads SYGVQD (reference sequence). The chain's CDR3 is CASSESTLWGARNTGELFF. As DNA, the CDR3 is TGCGCCAGCAGTGAGTCGACCTTATGGGGGGCACGGAACACCGGGGAGCTGTTTTTT.

V is TRBV7-9 and J is TRBJ2-7; 8 nucleotides align to TRBD1. Trimming at V came to 0 bases and at J to 0 bases, leaving 1 base not matched to a gene. Per germline, CDR1 SEHNR and CDR2 FQNEAQ (reference sequence). This CDR3 contains 15 residues. Written as DNA, the CDR3 is TGTGCCAGCAGCTTAGCGGGACAGGCCTCCTACGAGCAGTACTTC. Its translation: CASSLAGQASYEQYF.

This clone was recorded once. The CDR3 DNA reads TGTGCCAGCAGCCAGGGATTCTCTGGGGCCAACGTCCTGACTTTC. It is translated as CASSQGFSGANVLTF. The genes are TRBV2 and TRBJ2-6, with D tentatively TRBD1 (5 bases). V dropped 6 bases and J dropped 0 bases, with 9 bases sitting between them. Per the germline V gene, CDR1 is SNHLY and CDR2 is FYNNEI. This CDR3 has 15 residues.

The chain employs TRBV13 and TRBJ2-1, with 11 bases lining up with TRBD2. This CDR3 spans 15 amino acids. From germline, CDR1 is PRHDT and CDR2 FYEKMQ (reference sequence). Losses at the gene ends were 5 bases for V and 4 bases for J; bases not matched to a gene: 4. CDR3 loop: CASSLSGRGYNEQFF. CDR3 nucleotides: TGTGCCAGCAGCCTTAGCGGGAGGGGATACAATGAGCAGTTCTTC.

This chain joins TRBV6-5 and TRBJ1-5; the D gene is possibly TRBD1 (6 bases). The CDR3 length is 13 residues. The V gene lost 5 bases and the J gene lost 6 bases, with 11 bases spanning the gap. The germline V gene has CDR1 MNHEY and CDR2 SVGAGI. The CDR3 DNA reads as TGTGCCAGCAGTGCCGGGGGCGGTCAGCCCCAGCATTTT. It is translated as CASSAGGGQPQHF.

The rearrangement uses TRBV6-1 and TRBJ2-5; D unresolved. Germline CDR1 and CDR2: MNHNS and SASEGT. Trimming shortened V by 6 bases and J by 5 bases, and 13 bases separated the two germline ends. The CDR3 totals 13 residues. DNA of the CDR3: TGTGCCAGCAGCTATAGGCGTTGGGAGACCCAGTACTTC. Its protein product is CASSYRRWETQYF.

The chain uses TRBV19 and TRBJ2-3, with TRBD1 as a possible D gene (5 bases). Germline V CDR1 and CDR2: LNHDA, SQIVND (reference sequence). Deletions cut 1 base from V and 3 bases from J, with 11 bases between. This CDR3 spans 15 amino acids. The CDR3 DNA follows: TGTGCCAGTAGTATAGGGGCAGGGTTGACAGATACGCAGTATTTT. It translates to CASSIGAGLTDTQYF.

A word on this clone: Additional DNA sequences in this sample encode the identical CDR3. V gene TRBV6-1 combines with J gene TRBJ2-7; TRBD2 might be the D (5 bases). V dropped 8 bases and J dropped 4 bases, with 12 bases sitting between them. This CDR3 contains 12 residues. Germline CDR1 and CDR2: MNHNS and SASEGT. CDR3 nucleotides: TGTGCCAGCCCCGCGTCGGGATACGAGCAGTACTTC. Translated: CASPASGYEQYF.

This chain connects TRBV6-5 to TRBJ2-7; D might be TRBD1 (5 bases). Germline V gene sequence: CDR1 MNHEY, CDR2 SVGAGI. This CDR3 spans 14 amino acids. The V gene lost 5 bases and the J gene lost 0 bases, with 11 bases spanning the gap. The CDR3 loop reads CASSEGVNSYEQYF. In DNA, the CDR3 is TGTGCCAGCAGTGAAGGGGTGAACTCCTACGAGCAGTACTTC.

The V gene is TRBV6-4, the J gene TRBJ2-3, with 10 bases identical to TRBD2. The V segment lost 2 bases and the J segment 2 bases; nucleotides outside the gene matches: 1. The germline CDR1 and CDR2 sequences are MRHNA and SNTAGT. CDR3 length: 15 residues. CDR3 sequence reads: CASSDGTSDTDTQYF. The DNA of the CDR3 is TGTGCCAGCAGTGACGGGACTAGCGACACAGATACGCAGTATTTT.

V gene TRBV11-2 combines with J gene TRBJ2-1; 11 bases align to TRBD2. Germline CDR1 and CDR2: SGHAT and FQNNGV. The CDR3 is made up of 15 amino acids. Germline trimming cut 5 bases from V and 7 bases from J; bases unmatched to any gene: 7. Here the CDR3 DNA reads TGTGCCAGCAGCATACTAGCGGGAGTGGGAAATGAGCAGTTCTTC. Amino acid sequence: CASSILAGVGNEQFF.

This chain joins TRBV12-2 and TRBJ1-3; the DNA was not used to check the table's D call, TRBD1. TRBV12-2 is classified as a pseudogene. The CDR3 runs to 17 residues. The CDR3 bases are TGTGCAAGTCGCTCCCCGTGGGGCGTCTACTCTGGAAACACCATATATTTT. It is translated as CASRSPWGVYSGNTIYF.

V gene TRBV7-3 combines with J gene TRBJ2-3; 7 bases line up with TRBD1. This CDR3 spans 14 amino acids. V dropped 3 bases and J dropped 0; count of bases not matched to a gene: 0. Germline V gives CDR1 SGHTA, CDR2 FQGTGA. In DNA form, the CDR3 reads TGTGCCAGCAGCTTGACAGGGAGCACAGATACGCAGTATTTT. Its protein is CASSLTGSTDTQYF.

The rearrangement uses TRBV4-2 and TRBJ2-7; the match to TRBD1 covers 7 bases. V gave up 5 bases and J gave up 6 bases; unmatched junction bases: 13. Germline V gene lookup returns CDR1 LGHNA and CDR2 YNFKEQ. The CDR3 consists of 15 residues. The CDR3 reads CASSLDAAQGSEQYF. The DNA of the CDR3 is TGTGCCAGCAGCTTAGACGCCGCACAGGGGTCCGAGCAGTACTTC.

The chain employs TRBV7-9 and TRBJ2-5; D is ambiguous. Germline V gene data show CDR1 as SEHNR and CDR2 as FQNEAQ (reference sequence). This CDR3 is built from 13 residues. V lost 3 bases, J lost 1 base, and 6 bases lay in between. The CDR3 reads CASSFVPQETQYF. The CDR3 DNA reads as TGTGCCAGCAGCTTCGTACCCCAAGAGACCCAGTACTTC.

This clone came up a few times. This chain links TRBV4-1 with TRBJ2-3, with D perhaps being TRBD1 or TRBD2 (5 bases each). The ends were cut back, 4 bases at V and 4 bases at J, with 21 bases in the middle. CDR1 and CDR2 from the germline V gene are MGHRA and YSYEKL. The CDR3 covers 17 residues. CDR3 amino acids: CASSPTGQGPLADTQYF. CDR3 bases: TGCGCCAGCAGCCCTACTGGGCAGGGACCCCTGGCAGATACGCAGTATTTT.

The chain combines TRBV18 with TRBJ1-1; D remains unclear. V was shortened by 6 bases and J by 0 bases, with 14 bases between the two germline ends. The CDR3 has 15 residues. The germline V gene has CDR1 KGHSH and CDR2 LQKENI. The CDR3 DNA sequence: TGTGCCAGCTCCCCGACCAGAGGAATGAACACTGAAGCTTTCTTT. This gives the protein CASSPTRGMNTEAFF.

The chain couples TRBV7-8 to TRBJ2-1; 9 bases map to TRBD1. In germline, CDR1 is SGHVS, CDR2 FQNEAQ. The junction had 13 bases not matched to a gene; V was cut back by 6 bases and J by 10 bases. The CDR3 contains 15 residues. DNA of the CDR3: TGTGCCAGCAGTTCGGACAGGGGAACGGTCAGCGAGCAGTTCTTC. This gives the protein CASSSDRGTVSEQFF.

The chain recombines TRBV5-8 with TRBJ2-7; 8 bases match TRBD2. Looked up from germline, CDR1 is SGHTS and CDR2 is YDEGEE. V was clipped by 4 bases and J by 7 bases; unmatched bases: 16. This CDR3 spans 16 amino acids. The CDR3 sequence is CASSQDSAGGLGEQYF. In DNA, the CDR3 is TGTGCCAGCAGCCAAGATTCCGCGGGGGGACTGGGAGAGCAGTACTTC.

The chain joins TRBV5-4 to TRBJ2-1; TRBD2 matches at 7 bases. Germline V CDR1 and CDR2: SGHNT, YYREEE (reference sequence). This CDR3 spans 13 amino acids. The V segment lost 0 bases and the J segment 6 bases; nucleotides outside the gene matches: 0. CDR3 protein: CASSLGGSNEQFF. The CDR3 DNA reads TGTGCCAGCAGCTTGGGCGGGAGCAATGAGCAGTTCTTC. Full variable domain (remainder filled in from reference TRBV5-4 and TRBJ2-1): ETGVTQSPTHLIKTRGQQVTLRCSSQSGHNTVSWYQQALGQGPQFIFQYYREEENGRGNFPPRFSGLQFPNYSSELNVNALELDDSALYLCASSLGGSNEQFFGPGTRLTVL.